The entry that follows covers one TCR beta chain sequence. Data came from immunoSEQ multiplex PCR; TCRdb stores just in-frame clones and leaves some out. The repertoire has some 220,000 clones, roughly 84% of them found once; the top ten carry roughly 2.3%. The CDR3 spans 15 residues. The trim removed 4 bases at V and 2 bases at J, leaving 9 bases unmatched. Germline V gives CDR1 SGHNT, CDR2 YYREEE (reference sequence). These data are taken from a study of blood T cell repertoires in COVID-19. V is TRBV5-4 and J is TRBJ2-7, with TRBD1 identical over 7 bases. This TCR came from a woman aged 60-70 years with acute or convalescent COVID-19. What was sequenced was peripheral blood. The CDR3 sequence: CASSLQTGNAYEQYF. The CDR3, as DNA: TGTGCCAGCAGCCTCCAGACAGGGAATGCCTACGAGCAGTACTTC.